The TCR beta chain described here comes from a study of blood T cell repertoires in COVID-19. At the level of the study: The United States, Italy and Spain were the sources of the acute and convalescent COVID-19 samples. PBMCs, B-cell-depleted T cells, or T cells were the source of the cDNA or gDNA that made up the material.

Per the original data handling: Amplification of reference gene primers provided the estimated nucleated cell counts. Using immunoSEQ multiplex PCR, the repertoire was profiled, and TCRdb retains in-frame clones only, with some absent. D and trimming come from the DNA, and the V and J calls and clone size come from that table. The sample carries about 62,000 clones, approximately 73% recorded once. Losses at the gene ends were 2 bases for V and 2 bases for J; bases not matched to a gene: 2. Germline values: CDR1 MNHEY, CDR2 SVGAGI. The CDR3 covers 14 residues. The chain joins TRBV6-5 to TRBJ1-1; 7 nucleotides line up with TRBD1. This TCR derives from a woman aged 45-65 years with active or convalescent COVID-19. Material for sequencing was peripheral blood. CDR3: CASSYDRVNTEAFF. DNA of the CDR3: TGTGCCAGCAGTTACGACAGGGTTAACACTGAAGCTTTCTTT.